One and the same sample provided the 23 T cell receptor beta chains below, sequenced in a study of T-cell reconstitution after alpha-beta-depleted transplantation in children. It was with unique molecular identifiers that the TCRbeta library was prepared. TCRdb processed the PCR reads anew with MiXCR; each CDR3 protein has one entry. The repertoire holds approximately 230,000 distinct CDR3 sequences, roughly a quarter seen once, with more than 4.5% in the top ten. Material: PBMCs, mostly from graft donor cells, obtained 360 days after TCRalphabeta/CD19-depleted stem cell transplant. The receptors derive from a female patient younger than 10 who had a stem cell transplant for congenital amegakaryocytic thrombocytopenia, so the T cells may come from the graft donor.

This sequence joins TRBV9 and TRBJ2-1, with 7 bases that match TRBD1. Germline V gives CDR1 SGDLS, CDR2 YYNGEE. With V trimmed by 3 bases and J by 4 bases, 10 bases remained unmatched. The CDR3 has 16 amino acids. DNA of the CDR3: TGTGCCAGCAGCGCTATCGACAGGGCCTTATACAATGAGCAGTTCTTC. This sequence encodes CASSAIDRALYNEQFF.

There are a few counts of this clonotype. This rearrangement joins TRBV14 to TRBJ2-1, with TRBD2 identical over 8 bases. Trimming removed 0 bases from V and 4 bases from J; junction bases left unmatched: 8. Looked up from germline, CDR1 is SGHDN and CDR2 is FVKESK. The CDR3 extends over 17 amino acids. The CDR3 spells CASSQDWREVVYNEQFF. For the CDR3, the DNA is TGTGCCAGCAGCCAAGATTGGCGGGAGGTGGTATACAATGAGCAGTTCTTC.

The rearrangement uses TRBV5-1 and TRBJ2-1; possibly TRBD1 for D (5 bases). Germline loops: CDR1 SGHRS, CDR2 YFSETQ. The CDR3 totals 16 residues. V was pared by 0 bases and J by 7 bases, with 17 bases between. CDR3 loop: CASSLAIPGSRNEQFF. The CDR3 nucleotides are TGCGCCAGCAGCTTGGCCATCCCAGGGTCTCGTAATGAGCAGTTCTTC. Using reference TRBV5-1 and TRBJ2-1 for the parts outside the CDR3, the full variable domain is KAGVTQTPRYLIKTRGQQVTLSCSPISGHRSVSWYQQTPGQGLQFLFEYFSETQRNKGNFPGRFSGRQFSNSRSEMNVSTLELGDSALYLCASSLAIPGSRNEQFFGPGTRLTVL.

This clonotype was recorded once. The J gene is TRBJ1-5, the V gene TRBV12-3 or TRBV12-4, with D unresolved. The V end was cut by 3 bases, the J end by 0 bases, with 9 bases between. The CDR3 sequence is 15 residues long. CDR3 loop: CASSLSRHSNQPQHF. The CDR3 coding sequence is TGTGCCAGCAGTTTGTCCAGACATAGCAATCAGCCCCAGCATTTT.

CDR3 loop: CASSLYRRTEAFF. CDR3 nucleotide sequence: TGCGCCAGCAGCTTGTACCGGCGCACTGAAGCTTTCTTT. The V gene is TRBV5-1, the J gene TRBJ1-1, with no clear D. V dropped 1 base and J dropped 4 bases, with 8 bases sitting between them. Germline CDR1 SGHRS, CDR2 YFSETQ. The CDR3 runs 13 residues.

This clonotype has just a few counts. The CDR3 loop is CASSLMPGGSEQFF. CDR3 DNA: TGTGCCAGCAGTTTAATGCCGGGGGGTAGCGAGCAGTTCTTC. The rearrangement uses TRBV6-2 or TRBV6-3 and TRBJ2-1, with 7 bases identical to TRBD2. The V and J ends lost 4 bases and 10 bases, in that order; junction bases with no gene match: 10. The CDR3 runs 14 residues. CDR1 and CDR2 from the germline V gene are MNHEY and SVGEGT.

This clonotype came up many times. This sequence joins TRBV12-3 or TRBV12-4 and TRBJ1-3; D not resolved. Trimming cost V 3 bases and J 2 bases, with 8 bases left between them. This CDR3 has 14 residues. CDR3: CASSFLRAGNTIYF. The DNA for the CDR3 is TGTGCCAGCAGTTTCTTGCGGGCTGGAAACACCATATATTTT.

This chain joins TRBV12-3 or TRBV12-4 and TRBJ2-3; TRBD1 might be the D (5 bases). Trimming took off 2 bases at V and 2 bases at J, with 11 bases between the two ends. This CDR3 spans 15 amino acids. Written as DNA, the CDR3 is TGTGCCAGCAGTTTATGGGGCGTAATCACAGATACGCAGTATTTT. Its translation is CASSLWGVITDTQYF.

This chain connects TRBV9 to TRBJ2-3, with D possibly being TRBD1 or TRBD2 (5 bases each). The ends were cut back, 0 bases at V and 7 bases at J, with 18 bases in the middle. The V gene's germline CDR1 is SGDLS and CDR2 YYNGEE. CDR3 length: 16 amino acids. CDR3 DNA: TGTGCCAGCAGCGTAGGATTCCAGGGCTGGGAGAATACGCAGTATTTT. Translated: CASSVGFQGWENTQYF.

The rearrangement joins TRBV5-1 to TRBJ1-2, with D uncertain. Germline-derived CDR1 and CDR2 are SGHRS and YFSETQ. This CDR3 has 14 residues. V lost 0 bases and J lost 5, with 11 bases in between. CDR3 residues: CASSLAEYGYGYTF. The CDR3, as DNA: TGCGCCAGCAGCTTGGCCGAGTATGGATATGGCTACACCTTC.

There are many counts of this clonotype. The gene calls are TRBV5-5 and TRBJ2-7, with D possibly matching TRBD2 (5 bases). CDR3 size: 13 residues. V was clipped by 7 bases and J by 1 base, with 12 bases between them. Germline CDR1 is SGHKS and CDR2 is YYEKEE (reference sequence). The CDR3 nucleotides read TGTGCCAGCCATCCTCAGCGGTCCTACGAGCAGTACTTC. Its protein is CASHPQRSYEQYF.

This sequence joins TRBV2 and TRBJ2-1, with TRBD2 matching over 7 bases. The V gene end was trimmed by 6 bases and the J gene end by 8 bases; junction bases not matched to a gene: 7. The germline CDR1 and CDR2 sequences are SNHLY and FYNNEI. The CDR3 consists of 13 residues. The CDR3: CASRPGLVYEQFF. The CDR3 region has the DNA TGTGCCAGCAGGCCCGGACTAGTATATGAGCAGTTCTTC.

This clonotype has just a few counts. The chain uses TRBV20-1 and TRBJ2-3; TRBD2 agrees at 9 bases. J lost 2 bases, V lost 4 bases, and 7 bases had no gene match. The length of the CDR3 is 15 residues. Germline CDR1 and CDR2: DFQATT and SNEGSKA (reference sequence). CDR3 sequence: CSAKSGLADTDTQYF. The DNA for the CDR3 is TGCAGTGCTAAGTCGGGACTAGCAGACACAGATACGCAGTATTTT.

This clonotype was observed a handful of times. V usage is TRBV27 and J usage is TRBJ2-7, with 14 bases that match TRBD2. This CDR3 is built from 17 residues. J gave up 6 bases and V 6 bases, and 13 bases lay outside the gene matches. Germline V gene sequence: CDR1 MNHEY, CDR2 SMNVEV (reference sequence). The CDR3 bases are TGTGCCAGCAGCCAACCCCGGACTAGCGGGAGGCAGGGCGAGCAGTACTTC. Translated: CASSQPRTSGRQGEQYF.

This chain's CDR3 is CASSLVRLAGRNEQFF. The DNA of the CDR3 is TGTGCCAGCAGCTTAGTGCGACTAGCGGGTCGCAATGAGCAGTTCTTC. The rearrangement links TRBV7-2 to TRBJ2-1, with 10 bases fitting TRBD2. This CDR3 is 16 amino acids long. Trimming at V came to 1 base and at J to 6 bases, leaving 6 bases not matched to a gene. Germline V lookup: CDR1 SGHTA, CDR2 FQGNSA.

There are a few counts of this clonotype. This chain connects TRBV20-1 to TRBJ1-1, with D perhaps TRBD1 (5 bases). Trimming shortened V by 4 bases and J by 2 bases, and 14 bases separated the two germline ends. CDR3 length equals 14 residues. The germline CDR1 and CDR2 sequences are DFQATT and SNEGSKA (reference sequence). The CDR3 region is CSAMGDMINTEAFF. The CDR3 nucleotides read TGCAGTGCTATGGGGGATATGATTAACACTGAAGCTTTCTTT.

Only a few counts were recorded for this clonotype. The chain couples TRBV15 to TRBJ1-5; D call uncertain. V dropped 6 bases and J dropped 6 bases, with 12 bases sitting between them. The length of the CDR3 is 13 residues. Germline values: CDR1 LNHNV, CDR2 YYDKDF (reference sequence). Here the CDR3 DNA reads TGTGCCACCAGACAAGGGTGGGGTCAGCCCCAGCATTTT. Protein product: CATRQGWGQPQHF. The full variable domain, with the rest looked up from reference TRBV15 and TRBJ1-5, is DAMVIQNPRYQVTQFGKPVTLSCSQTLNHNVMYWYQQKSSQAPKLLFHYYDKDFNNEADTPDNFQSRRPNTSFCFLDIRSPGLGDTAMYLCATRQGWGQPQHFGDGTRLSIL.

The chain's CDR3 is CASSLGESRYEQYF. The CDR3 DNA sequence: TGTGCCAGCAGCTTGGGGGAATCACGCTACGAGCAGTACTTC. The chain uses TRBV13 and TRBJ2-7; D is tentatively TRBD1 or TRBD2 (5 bases each). V was pared by 3 bases and J by 3 bases, with 12 bases between. Per the germline V gene, CDR1 is PRHDT and CDR2 is FYEKMQ (reference sequence). This CDR3 comprises 14 residues. Supplemented by reference TRBV13 and TRBJ2-7, the full variable domain reads AAGVIQSPRHLIKEKRETATLKCYPIPRHDTVYWYQQGPGQDPQFLISFYEKMQSDKGSIPDRFSAQQFSDYHSELNMSSLELGDSALYFCASSLGESRYEQYFGPGTRLTVT.

This clonotype turned up a few times. The rearrangement joins TRBV28 to TRBJ2-5; TRBD2 aligns across 9 bases. The CDR3 has 14 amino acids. The V and J ends lost 5 bases and 4 bases, in that order; junction bases with no gene match: 5. CDR1 and CDR2 (germline): MDHEN, SYDVKM. The CDR3 DNA is TGTGCCAGCAGTCCACCTAGCGGGGCAGAGACCCAGTACTTC. Its protein is CASSPPSGAETQYF.

In its sample, this clonotype was seen a few times. The chain combines TRBV10-3 with TRBJ2-2, with 8 bases lining up with TRBD1. J lost 6 bases, V lost 6 bases, and 6 bases had no gene match. The V gene's germline CDR1 is ENHRY and CDR2 SYGVKD. The CDR3 is 14 amino acids. CDR3 loop: CAISPRGLSGELFF. The CDR3 nucleotides are TGTGCCATCAGCCCCAGGGGGCTTTCCGGGGAGCTGTTTTTT.

This clonotype showed up just a few times. The chain employs TRBV12-3 or TRBV12-4 and TRBJ2-3; D remains ambiguous. The CDR3 runs to 15 residues. V was clipped by 2 bases and J by 3 bases, with 12 bases between them. DNA for the CDR3: TGTGCCAGCAGTTTACTGCGAGCGCTAACAGATACGCAGTATTTT. Translation gives CASSLLRALTDTQYF.

The V gene is TRBV20-1, the J gene TRBJ1-2; TRBD1 aligns across 7 bases. CDR3 length equals 12 residues. Germline V gene sequence: CDR1 DFQATT, CDR2 SNEGSKA (reference sequence). Trimming removed 3 bases from V and 8 bases from J; junction bases left unmatched: 6. CDR3 sequence (DNA): TGCAGTGCTAGGTTACAGGGGTTGGGCTACACCTTC. This codes for CSARLQGLGYTF.

CDR3 amino acids: CASVVWGSQETQYF. The CDR3 region has the DNA TGTGCCAGCGTGGTATGGGGGAGCCAAGAGACCCAGTACTTC. The chain employs TRBV3-1 and TRBJ2-5; D assignment may be TRBD1 or TRBD2 (5 bases each). V lost 8 bases, J lost 1 base, and 14 bases lay in between. Germline V lookup: CDR1 LGHDT, CDR2 YNNKEL (reference sequence). This CDR3 contains 14 residues.